Listed below are T cell receptor beta chains from one sample, sequenced in a study of T cell responses to AZD1222 COVID-19 vaccine. Only in-frame clones appear in the TCRdb table, and some are missing; sequencing was by immunoSEQ multiplex PCR. The sample yields just over 80,000 clones, more than 80% seen once. The material was peripheral blood, obtained on day 0 of AZD1222 vaccination. All receptors derive from an adult in good health. Each CDR3 is given with its conserved first and last residue. A D gene is named only where the DNA matches it firmly. Clone sizes are given selectively: once, few, many, or a class where the clone is expanded.

v_call	clone_size	j_call	d_call	cdr3_aa	cdr3_nt
TRBV30	-	TRBJ1-1	-	CASARDRPEAFF	TGTGCCTCTGCCCGGGATCGTCCTGAAGCTTTCTTT
TRBV19	once	TRBJ2-1	TRBD1	CASSMGRDRGNEQFF	TGTGCCAGTAGTATGGGCCGGGACAGGGGCAATGAGCAGTTCTTC
TRBV6-5	few	TRBJ1-2	-	CASSWTAGPNYGYTF	TGTGCCAGCAGTTGGACGGCGGGCCCTAACTATGGCTACACCTTC
TRBV7-2	-	TRBJ2-1	-	CASTPANDNEQFF	TGTGCCAGCACCCCCGCGAACGACAATGAGCAGTTCTTC
TRBV18	-	TRBJ1-6	-	CASSPWGVESSPLHF	TGTGCCAGCTCACCGTGGGGGGTTGAGAGTTCACCCCTCCACTTT
TRBV10-2	-	TRBJ2-5	-	CASSWQGGETQYF	TGCGCCAGCAGCTGGCAGGGGGGAGAGACCCAGTACTTC
TRBV19	once	TRBJ1-2	-	CASSMEMNNYGYTF	TGTGCCAGTAGTATGGAGATGAACAACTATGGCTACACCTTC
TRBV27	-	TRBJ1-2	-	CASSFWGQYGYTF	TGTGCCAGCAGTTTCTGGGGACAATATGGCTACACCTTC
TRBV27	-	TRBJ1-2	-	CASSFWGGQKNYGYTF	TGTGCCAGCAGTTTTTGGGGTGGGCAGAAAAACTATGGCTACACCTTC
TRBV5-4	once	TRBJ1-1	-	CASSIRRFVGEQGTEAFF	TGTGCCAGCAGCATTCGACGTTTTGTCGGGGAACAAGGAACTGAAGCTTTCTTT
TRBV4-3	-	TRBJ1-2	TRBD1	CASSHQTGDYGYTF	TGCGCCAGCAGCCACCAGACAGGGGACTATGGCTACACCTTC
TRBV7-3	-	TRBJ2-3	-	CASSKGSTYLDTQYF	TGTGCCAGCAGCAAGGGTTCGACCTACTTAGATACGCAGTATTTT
TRBV5-4	-	TRBJ2-7	-	CASSSARASDEQYF	TGTGCCAGCAGCTCCGCTAGGGCATCCGACGAGCAGTACTTC
TRBV3-1/TRBV3-2	-	TRBJ1-4	-	CASSQEHCNEKLFF	TGTGCCAGCAGCCAAGAACACTGTAATGAAAAACTGTTTTTT
TRBV19	-	TRBJ1-3	-	CASRQGYSGNTIYF	TGTGCCAGTAGGCAGGGTTACTCTGGAAACACCATATATTTT
TRBV7-9	-	TRBJ1-3	-	CAGTPRRGNTIYF	TGTGCCGGGACTCCTCGGCGTGGAAACACCATATATTTT
TRBV25-1	-	TRBJ1-2	TRBD1	CASSENLGQDYGYTF	TGTGCCAGCAGTGAAAACCTTGGACAGGACTATGGCTACACCTTC
TRBV19	-	TRBJ1-5	TRBD1	CASSRGWDSFSNQPQHF	TGTGCCAGTAGCAGAGGGTGGGACAGCTTTAGCAATCAGCCCCAGCATTTT
TRBV7-9	-	TRBJ1-3	TRBD1	CASSGQEYSGNTIYF	TGTGCCAGCAGCGGACAGGAATACTCTGGAAACACCATATATTTT
TRBV5-1	-	TRBJ1-6	-	CASSSDSGNSPLHF	TGCGCCAGCAGCTCGGACAGTGGTAATTCACCCCTCCACTTT